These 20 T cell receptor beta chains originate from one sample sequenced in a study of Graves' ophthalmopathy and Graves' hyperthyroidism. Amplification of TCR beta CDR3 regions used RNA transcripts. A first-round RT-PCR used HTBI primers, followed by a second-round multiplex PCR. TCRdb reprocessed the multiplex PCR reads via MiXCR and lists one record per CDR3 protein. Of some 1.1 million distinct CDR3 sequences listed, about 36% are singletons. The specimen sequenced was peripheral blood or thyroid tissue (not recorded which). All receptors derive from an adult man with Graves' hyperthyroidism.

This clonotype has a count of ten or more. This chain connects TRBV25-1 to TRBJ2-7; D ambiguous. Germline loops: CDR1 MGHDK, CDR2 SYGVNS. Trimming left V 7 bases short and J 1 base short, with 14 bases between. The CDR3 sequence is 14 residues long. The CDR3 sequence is CASTEGRTSYEQYF. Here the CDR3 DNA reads TGTGCCAGCACCGAAGGTAGGACGTCCTACGAGCAGTACTTC.

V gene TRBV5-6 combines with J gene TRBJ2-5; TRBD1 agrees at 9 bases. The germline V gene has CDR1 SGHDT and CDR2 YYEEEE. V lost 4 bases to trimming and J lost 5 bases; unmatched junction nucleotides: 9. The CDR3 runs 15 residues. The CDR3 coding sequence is TGTGCCAGCAGCCCCGGGACAGGGTTTTGGGAGACCCAGTACTTC. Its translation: CASSPGTGFWETQYF.

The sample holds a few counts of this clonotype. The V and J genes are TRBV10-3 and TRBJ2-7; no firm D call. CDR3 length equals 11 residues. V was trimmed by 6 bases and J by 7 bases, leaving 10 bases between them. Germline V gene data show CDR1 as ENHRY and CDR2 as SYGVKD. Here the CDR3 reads CAIRRWGEQYF. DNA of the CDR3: TGTGCCATCAGACGGTGGGGTGAGCAGTACTTC.

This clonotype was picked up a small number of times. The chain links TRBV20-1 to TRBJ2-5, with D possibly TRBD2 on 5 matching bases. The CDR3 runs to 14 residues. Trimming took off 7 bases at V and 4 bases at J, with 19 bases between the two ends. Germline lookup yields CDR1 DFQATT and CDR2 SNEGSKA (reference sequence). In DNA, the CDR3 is TGCAGTGTCAACGGGGTGTTAGTAGGAGAGACCCAGTACTTC. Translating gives CSVNGVLVGETQYF.

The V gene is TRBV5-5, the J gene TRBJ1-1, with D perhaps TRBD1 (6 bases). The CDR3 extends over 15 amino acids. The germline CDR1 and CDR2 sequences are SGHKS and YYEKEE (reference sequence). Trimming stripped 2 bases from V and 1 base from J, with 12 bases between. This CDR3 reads CASSLETGKNTEAFF. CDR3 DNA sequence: TGTGCCAGCAGCTTAGAAACAGGGAAGAACACTGAAGCTTTCTTT.

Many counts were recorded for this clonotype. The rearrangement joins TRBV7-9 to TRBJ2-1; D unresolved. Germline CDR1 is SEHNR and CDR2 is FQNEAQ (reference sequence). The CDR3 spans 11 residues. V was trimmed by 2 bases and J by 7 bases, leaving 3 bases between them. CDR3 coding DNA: TGTGCCAGCAGCTTACTGAATGAGCAGTTCTTC. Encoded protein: CASSLLNEQFF.

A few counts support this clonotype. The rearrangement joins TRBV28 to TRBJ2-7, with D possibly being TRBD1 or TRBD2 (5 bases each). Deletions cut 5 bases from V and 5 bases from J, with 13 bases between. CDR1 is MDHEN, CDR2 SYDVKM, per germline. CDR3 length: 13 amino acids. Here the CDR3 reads CASSPLRDDEQYF. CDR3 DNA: TGTGCCAGCAGTCCGCTCAGGGACGACGAGCAGTACTTC.

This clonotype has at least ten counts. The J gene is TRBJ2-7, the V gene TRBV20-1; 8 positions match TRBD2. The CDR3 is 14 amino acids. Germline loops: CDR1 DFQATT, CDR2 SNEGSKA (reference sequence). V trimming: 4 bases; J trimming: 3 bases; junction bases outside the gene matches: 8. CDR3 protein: CSAMSGSSIYEQYF. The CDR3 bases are TGCAGTGCTATGAGCGGGAGTTCGATCTACGAGCAGTACTTC.

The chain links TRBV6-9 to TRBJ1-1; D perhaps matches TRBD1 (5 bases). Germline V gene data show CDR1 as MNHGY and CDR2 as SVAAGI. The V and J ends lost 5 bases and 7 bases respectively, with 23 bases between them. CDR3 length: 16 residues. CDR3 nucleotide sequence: TGTGCCAGCAGTCCGGTCCTCGGGGAAGGGGCTGGTGAAGCTTTCTTT. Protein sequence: CASSPVLGEGAGEAFF.

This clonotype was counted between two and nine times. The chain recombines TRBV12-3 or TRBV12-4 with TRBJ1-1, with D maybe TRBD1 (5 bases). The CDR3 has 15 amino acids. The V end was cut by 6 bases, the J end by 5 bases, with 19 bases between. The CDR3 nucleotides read TGTGCCAGCAGCCTATGGCGGGGGGTTAGGACTGAAGCTTTCTTT. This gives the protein CASSLWRGVRTEAFF.

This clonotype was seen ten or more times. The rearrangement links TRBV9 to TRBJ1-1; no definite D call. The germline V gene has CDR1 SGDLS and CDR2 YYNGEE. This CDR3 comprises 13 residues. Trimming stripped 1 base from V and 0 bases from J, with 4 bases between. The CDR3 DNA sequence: TGTGCCAGCAGCGTAACGCTGAACACTGAAGCTTTCTTT. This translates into CASSVTLNTEAFF.

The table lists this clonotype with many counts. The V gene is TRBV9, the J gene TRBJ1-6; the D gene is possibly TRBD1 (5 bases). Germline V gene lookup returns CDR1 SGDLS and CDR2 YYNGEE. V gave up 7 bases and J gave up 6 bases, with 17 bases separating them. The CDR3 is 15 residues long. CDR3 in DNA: TGTGCCAGCGCGAGCGGGGATAGGGGTAATTCACCCCTCCACTTT. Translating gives CASASGDRGNSPLHF.

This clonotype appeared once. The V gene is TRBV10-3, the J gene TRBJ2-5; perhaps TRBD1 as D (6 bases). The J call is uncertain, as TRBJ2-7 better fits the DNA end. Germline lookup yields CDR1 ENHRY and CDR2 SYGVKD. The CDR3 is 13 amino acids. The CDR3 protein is CASSPRDKGEQYF. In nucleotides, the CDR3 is TGTGCCAGCAGCCCCCGGGACAAAGGCGAGCAGTACTTC.

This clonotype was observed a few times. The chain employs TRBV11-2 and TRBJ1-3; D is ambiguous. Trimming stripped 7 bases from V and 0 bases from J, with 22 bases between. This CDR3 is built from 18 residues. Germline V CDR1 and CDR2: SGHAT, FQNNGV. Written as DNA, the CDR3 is TGTGCCAGCACCGCACCGCCTGGGCATATACACTCTGGAAACACCATATATTTT. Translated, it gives CASTAPPGHIHSGNTIYF.

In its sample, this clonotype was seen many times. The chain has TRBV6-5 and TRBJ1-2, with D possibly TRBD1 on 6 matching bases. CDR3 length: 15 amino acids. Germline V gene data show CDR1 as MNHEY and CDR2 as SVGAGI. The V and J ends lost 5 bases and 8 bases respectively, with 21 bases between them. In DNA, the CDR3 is TGTGCCAGCAGTGATGGACAGCAGGGTCAGTACGGCTACACCTTC. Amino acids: CASSDGQQGQYGYTF.

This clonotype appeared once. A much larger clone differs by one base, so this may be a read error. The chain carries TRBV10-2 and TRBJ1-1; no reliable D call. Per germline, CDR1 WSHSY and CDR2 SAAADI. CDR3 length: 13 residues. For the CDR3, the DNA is TGTGCCAGCAGCCCCGAGGAGTGGCTTGAAGCTTTCTTT. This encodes CASSPEEWLEAFF.

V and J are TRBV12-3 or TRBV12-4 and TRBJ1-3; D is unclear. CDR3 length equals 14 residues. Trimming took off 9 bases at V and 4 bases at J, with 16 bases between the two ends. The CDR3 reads CASSGIQGGNTIYF. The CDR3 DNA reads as TGTGCCAGTTCCGGGATACAAGGAGGAAACACCATATATTTT.

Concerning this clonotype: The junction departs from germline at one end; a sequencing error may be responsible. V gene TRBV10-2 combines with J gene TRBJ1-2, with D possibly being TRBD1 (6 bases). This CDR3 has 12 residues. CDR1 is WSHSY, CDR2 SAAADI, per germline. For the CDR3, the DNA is TGCGCCAGCAGTGAACCGGACAGAAGTCGCCGCTTC. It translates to CASSEPDRSRRF.

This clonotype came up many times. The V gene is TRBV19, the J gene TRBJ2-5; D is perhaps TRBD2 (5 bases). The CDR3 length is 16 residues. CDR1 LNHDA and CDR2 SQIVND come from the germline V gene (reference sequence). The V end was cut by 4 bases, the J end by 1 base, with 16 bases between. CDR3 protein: CASSTPGSWTQETQYF. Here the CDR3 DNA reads TGTGCCAGTAGTACGCCTGGGAGTTGGACCCAAGAGACCCAGTACTTC.

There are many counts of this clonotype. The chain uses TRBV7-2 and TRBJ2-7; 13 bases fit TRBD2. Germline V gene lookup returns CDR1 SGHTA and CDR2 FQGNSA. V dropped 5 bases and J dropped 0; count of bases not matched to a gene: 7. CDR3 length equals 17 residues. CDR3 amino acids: CASSLGLAGQSSYEQYF. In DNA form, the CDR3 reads TGTGCCAGCAGCCTGGGACTAGCGGGGCAATCCTCCTACGAGCAGTACTTC.